This T cell receptor beta chain was recorded in a study of shared clonotypes between healthy human individuals. Study results and caveats: Among donors, the sharing of clonotypes was expected to be influenced by sequencing depth.

About this clone: Its matching antigen is unknown.

Only in-frame clones appear in the TCRdb table, and some are missing; sequencing was by immunoSEQ multiplex PCR. Of over a million clones listed, approximately 98% were seen once; the top ten hold around 0.45%. The CDR3 consists of 16 residues. V lost 4 bases and J lost 0, with 14 bases in between. CDR1 SGDLS and CDR2 YYNGEE come from the germline V gene. The chain uses TRBV9 and TRBJ2-1; weak D call: TRBD1 (7 bases). The TCR was taken from a man aged 25 to 40 in good health. Input material: naive CD4+ T cells sorted from blood. Subset specified: CD45RA+ positively selected. CDR3 region: CASSTAGGFSYNEQFF. Here the CDR3 DNA reads TGTGCCAGCAGCACTGCAGGGGGGTTCTCCTACAATGAGCAGTTCTTC.